This TCR beta chain stems from a study of cytomegalovirus exposure and HLA in healthy donors. Study observations and caveats: Some segments of the V type, notably TRBV6-2 and TRBV6-3, were excluded as indistinguishable. When presence/absence was analysed, sequencing depth was taken to be roughly uniform across donors. A previous analysis found most TCR beta V segments productive roughly 87% or roughly 30% of the time.

In the case of this clone: Its antigen is unidentified.

PCR involved 60 Vbeta and 13 Jbeta primers. Clones were read by immunoSEQ multiplex PCR, and TCRdb kept only the in-frame ones, dropping some. The data show around 130,000 clones, approximately 80% seen once. Germline CDR1 and CDR2: MNHEY and SVGAGI. The junction had 7 bases not matched to a gene; V was cut back by 6 bases and J by 0 bases. The CDR3 is 15 amino acids. Sequenced input: PBMCs. The rearrangement uses TRBV6-5 and TRBJ2-7; TRBD2 matches 8 bases. The clonotype originates from a woman aged 18-29 years in good health and CMV-seronegative. This CDR3 is CASSRGGALSYEQYF. Written as DNA, the CDR3 is TGTGCCAGCAGCCGGGGGGGGGCCCTCTCCTACGAGCAGTACTTC.